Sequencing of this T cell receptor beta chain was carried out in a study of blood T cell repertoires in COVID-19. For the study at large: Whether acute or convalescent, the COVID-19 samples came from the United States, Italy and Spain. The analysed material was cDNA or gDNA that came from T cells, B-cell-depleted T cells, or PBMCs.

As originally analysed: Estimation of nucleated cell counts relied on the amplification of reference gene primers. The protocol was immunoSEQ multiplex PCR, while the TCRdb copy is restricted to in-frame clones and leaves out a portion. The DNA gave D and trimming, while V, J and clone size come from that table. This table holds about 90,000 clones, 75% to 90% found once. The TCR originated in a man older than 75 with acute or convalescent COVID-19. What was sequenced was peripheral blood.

The CDR3 bases are TGTGCCAGCAGTTATAACAATGAGCAGTTCTTC. Encoded protein: CASSYNNEQFF. The chain uses TRBV7-9 and TRBJ2-1, with no clear D. Germline V CDR1 and CDR2: SEHNR, FQNEAQ (reference sequence). V lost 6 bases and J lost 5, with 5 bases in between. The CDR3 has 11 residues.